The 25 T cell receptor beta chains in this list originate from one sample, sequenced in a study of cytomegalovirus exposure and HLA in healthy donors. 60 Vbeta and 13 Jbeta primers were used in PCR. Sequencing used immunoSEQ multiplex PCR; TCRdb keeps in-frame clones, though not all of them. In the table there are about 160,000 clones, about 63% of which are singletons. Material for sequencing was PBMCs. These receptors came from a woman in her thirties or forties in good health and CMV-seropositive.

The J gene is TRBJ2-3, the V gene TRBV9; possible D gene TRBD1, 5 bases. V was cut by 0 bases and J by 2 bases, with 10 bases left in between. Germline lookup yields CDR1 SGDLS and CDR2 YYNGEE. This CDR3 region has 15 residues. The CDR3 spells CASSVEGSHTDTQYF. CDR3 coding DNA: TGTGCCAGCAGCGTAGAGGGGTCTCACACAGATACGCAGTATTTT. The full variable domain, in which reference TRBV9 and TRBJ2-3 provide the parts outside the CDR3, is DSGVTQTPKHLITATGQRVTLRCSPRSGDLSVYWYQQSLDQGLQFLIQYYNGEERAKGNILERFSAQQFPDLHSELNLSSLELGDSALYFCASSVEGSHTDTQYFGPGTRLTVL.

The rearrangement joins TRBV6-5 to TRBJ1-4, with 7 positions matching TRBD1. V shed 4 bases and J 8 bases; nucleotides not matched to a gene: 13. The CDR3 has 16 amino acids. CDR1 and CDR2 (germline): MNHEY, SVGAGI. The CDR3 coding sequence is TGTGCCAGCAGTTCCAGGACAGGAGCAGGAGGAGAAAAACTGTTTTTT. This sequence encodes CASSSRTGAGGEKLFF.

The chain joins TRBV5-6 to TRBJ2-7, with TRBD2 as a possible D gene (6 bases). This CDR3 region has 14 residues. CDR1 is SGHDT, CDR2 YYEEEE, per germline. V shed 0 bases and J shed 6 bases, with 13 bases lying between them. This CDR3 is CASSLGLGPGEQYF. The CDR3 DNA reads TGTGCCAGCAGCTTGGGACTAGGTCCCGGCGAGCAGTACTTC.

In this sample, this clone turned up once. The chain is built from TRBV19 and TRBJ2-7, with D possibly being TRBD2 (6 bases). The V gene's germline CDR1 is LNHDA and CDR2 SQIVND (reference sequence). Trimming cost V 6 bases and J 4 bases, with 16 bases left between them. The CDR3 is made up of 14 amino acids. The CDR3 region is CASSRDGGRYEQYF. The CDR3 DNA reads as TGTGCCAGTAGCCGGGACGGTGGGAGGTACGAGCAGTACTTC. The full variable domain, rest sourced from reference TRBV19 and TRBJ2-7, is DGGITQSPKYLFRKEGQNVTLSCEQNLNHDAMYWYRQDPGQGLRLIYYSQIVNDFQKGDIAEGYSVSREKKESFPLTVTSAQKNPTAFYLCASSRDGGRYEQYFGPGTRLTVT.

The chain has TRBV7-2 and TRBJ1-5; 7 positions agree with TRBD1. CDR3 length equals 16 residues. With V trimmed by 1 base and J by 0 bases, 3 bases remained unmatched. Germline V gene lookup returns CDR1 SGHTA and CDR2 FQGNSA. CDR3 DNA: TGTGCCAGCAGCTTAGTAGCAGGGGGTAGCAATCAGCCCCAGCATTTT. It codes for CASSLVAGGSNQPQHF.

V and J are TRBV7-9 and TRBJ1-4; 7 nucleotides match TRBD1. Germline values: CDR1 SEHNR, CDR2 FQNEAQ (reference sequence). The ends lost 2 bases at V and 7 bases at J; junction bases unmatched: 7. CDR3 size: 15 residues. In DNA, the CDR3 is TGTGCCAGCAGCTTACCTCACAGGGGTGGTGAAAAACTGTTTTTT. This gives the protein CASSLPHRGGEKLFF.

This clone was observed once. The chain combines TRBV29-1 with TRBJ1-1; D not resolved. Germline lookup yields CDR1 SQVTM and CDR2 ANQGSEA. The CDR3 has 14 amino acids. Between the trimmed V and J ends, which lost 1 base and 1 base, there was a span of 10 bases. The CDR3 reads CSVEALAENTEAFF. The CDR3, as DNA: TGCAGCGTTGAAGCTTTGGCAGAGAACACTGAAGCTTTCTTT.

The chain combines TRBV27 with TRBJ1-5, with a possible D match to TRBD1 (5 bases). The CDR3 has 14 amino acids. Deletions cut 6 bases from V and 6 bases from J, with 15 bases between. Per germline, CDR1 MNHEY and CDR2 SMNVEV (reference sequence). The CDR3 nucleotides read TGTGCCAGCAGGGGGAAGGGGCTGGGTCAGCCCCAGCATTTT. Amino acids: CASRGKGLGQPQHF.

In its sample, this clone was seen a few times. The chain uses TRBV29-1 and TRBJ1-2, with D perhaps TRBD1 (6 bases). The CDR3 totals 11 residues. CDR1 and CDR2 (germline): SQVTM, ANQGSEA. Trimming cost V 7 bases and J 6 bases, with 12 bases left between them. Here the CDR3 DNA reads TGCAGCGCGTACTCAGGGGATGGCTACACCTTC. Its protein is CSAYSGDGYTF.

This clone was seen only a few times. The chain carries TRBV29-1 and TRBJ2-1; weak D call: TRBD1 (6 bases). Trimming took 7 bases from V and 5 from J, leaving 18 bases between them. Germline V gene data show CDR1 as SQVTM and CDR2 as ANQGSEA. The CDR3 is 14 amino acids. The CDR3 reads CSAARQALHNEQFF. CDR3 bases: TGCAGCGCCGCACGACAGGCTCTCCACAATGAGCAGTTCTTC.

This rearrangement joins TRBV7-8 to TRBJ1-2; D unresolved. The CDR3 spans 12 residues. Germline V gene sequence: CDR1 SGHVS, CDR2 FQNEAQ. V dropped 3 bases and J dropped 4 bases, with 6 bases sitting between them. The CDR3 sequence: CASSLESYGYTF. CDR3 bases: TGTGCCAGCAGCTTGGAGAGCTATGGCTACACCTTC. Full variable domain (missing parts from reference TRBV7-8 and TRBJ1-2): GAGVSQSPRYKVAKRGQDVALRCDPISGHVSLFWYQQALGQGPEFLTYFQNEAQLDKSGLPSDRFFAERPEGSVSTLKIQRTQQEDSAVYLCASSLESYGYTFGSGTRLTVV.

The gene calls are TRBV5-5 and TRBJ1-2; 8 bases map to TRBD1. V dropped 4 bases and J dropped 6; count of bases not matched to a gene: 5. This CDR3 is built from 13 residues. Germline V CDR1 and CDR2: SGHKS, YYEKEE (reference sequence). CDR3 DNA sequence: TGTGCCAGCAGCCAAAGGACAGGGAATGGCTACACCTTC. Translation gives CASSQRTGNGYTF.

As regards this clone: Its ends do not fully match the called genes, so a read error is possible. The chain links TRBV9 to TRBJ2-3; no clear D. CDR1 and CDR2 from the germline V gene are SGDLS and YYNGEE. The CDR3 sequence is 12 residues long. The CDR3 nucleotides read TGTGCCAGCAGTGTAGTCGGAGATACGCAGTATTTT. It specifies CASSVVGDTQYF.

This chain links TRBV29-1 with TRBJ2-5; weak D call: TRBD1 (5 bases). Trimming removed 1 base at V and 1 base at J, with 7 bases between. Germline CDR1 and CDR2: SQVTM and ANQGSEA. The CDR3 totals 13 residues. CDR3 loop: CSVEGQGQETQYF. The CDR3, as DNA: TGCAGCGTTGAAGGGCAGGGCCAAGAGACCCAGTACTTC.

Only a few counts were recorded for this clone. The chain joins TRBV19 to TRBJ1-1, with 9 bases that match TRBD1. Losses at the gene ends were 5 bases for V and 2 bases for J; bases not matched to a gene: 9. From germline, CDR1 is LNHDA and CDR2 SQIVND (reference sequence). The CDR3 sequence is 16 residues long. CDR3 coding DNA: TGTGCCAGTAGTCCACCCGGGACAGGGAAAAACACTGAAGCTTTCTTT. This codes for CASSPPGTGKNTEAFF.

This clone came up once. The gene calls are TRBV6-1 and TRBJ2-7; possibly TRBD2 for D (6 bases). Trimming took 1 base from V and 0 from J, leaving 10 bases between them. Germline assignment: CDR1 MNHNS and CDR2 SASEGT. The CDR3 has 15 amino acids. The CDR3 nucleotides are TGTGCCAGCAGTGAAGTGGGAGGTACCTCCTACGAGCAGTACTTC. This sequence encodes CASSEVGGTSYEQYF.

CDR3 sequence: CASREAGGEQPQHF. The CDR3, as DNA: TGTGCCAGTCGAGAGGCAGGGGGCGAGCAGCCCCAGCATTTT. The genes are TRBV19 and TRBJ1-5; 8 positions match TRBD1. CDR3 length equals 14 residues. Germline values: CDR1 LNHDA, CDR2 SQIVND (reference sequence). Germline trimming cut 8 bases from V and 7 bases from J; bases unmatched to any gene: 10.

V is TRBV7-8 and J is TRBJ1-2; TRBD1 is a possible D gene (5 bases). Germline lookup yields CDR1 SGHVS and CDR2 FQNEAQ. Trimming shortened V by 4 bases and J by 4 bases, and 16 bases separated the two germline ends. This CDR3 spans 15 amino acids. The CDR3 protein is CASSSPDGGVYGYTF. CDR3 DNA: TGTGCCAGCAGCTCCCCGGACGGGGGGGTCTATGGCTACACCTTC.

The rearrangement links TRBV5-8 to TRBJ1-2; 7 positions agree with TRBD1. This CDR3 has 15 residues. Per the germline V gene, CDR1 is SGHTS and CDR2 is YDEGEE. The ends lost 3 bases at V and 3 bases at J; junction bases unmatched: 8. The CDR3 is CASSSKGAFYYGYTF. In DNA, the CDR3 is TGTGCCAGCAGCTCCAAGGGGGCATTTTACTATGGCTACACCTTC.

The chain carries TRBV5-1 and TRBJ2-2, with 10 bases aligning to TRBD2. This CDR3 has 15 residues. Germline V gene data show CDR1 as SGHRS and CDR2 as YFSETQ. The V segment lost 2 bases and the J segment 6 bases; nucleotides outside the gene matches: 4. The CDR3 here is CASSFRSGGAGELFF. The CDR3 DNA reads TGCGCCAGCAGCTTTAGGAGCGGGGGGGCCGGGGAGCTGTTTTTT.

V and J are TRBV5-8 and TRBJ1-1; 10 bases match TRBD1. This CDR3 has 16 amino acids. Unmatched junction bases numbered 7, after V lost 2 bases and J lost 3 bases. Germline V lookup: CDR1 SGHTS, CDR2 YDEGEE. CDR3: CASSFGTGAGDTEAFF. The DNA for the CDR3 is TGTGCCAGCAGCTTCGGGACAGGGGCGGGTGACACTGAAGCTTTCTTT. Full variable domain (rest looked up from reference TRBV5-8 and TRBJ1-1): EAGVTQSPTHLIKTRGQQATLRCSPISGHTSVYWYQQALGLGLQFLLWYDEGEERNRGNFPPRFSGRQFPNYSSELNVNALELEDSALYLCASSFGTGAGDTEAFFGQGTRLTVV.

CDR3 in amino acids: CASSPLSDLTGELFF. CDR3 nucleotide sequence: TGCGCCAGCAGCCCGCTCAGCGACCTGACCGGGGAGCTGTTTTTT. The rearrangement links TRBV4-1 to TRBJ2-2, with D hard to call. The CDR3 extends over 15 amino acids. V shed 4 bases and J shed 5 bases, with 14 bases lying between them. Germline assignment: CDR1 MGHRA and CDR2 YSYEKL.

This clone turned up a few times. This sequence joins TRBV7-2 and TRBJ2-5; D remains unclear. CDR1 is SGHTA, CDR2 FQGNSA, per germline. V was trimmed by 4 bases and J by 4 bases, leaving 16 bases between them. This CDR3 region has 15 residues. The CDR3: CASSSTSRGVETQYF. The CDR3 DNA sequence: TGTGCCAGCAGCTCAACCAGTCGCGGTGTAGAGACCCAGTACTTC.

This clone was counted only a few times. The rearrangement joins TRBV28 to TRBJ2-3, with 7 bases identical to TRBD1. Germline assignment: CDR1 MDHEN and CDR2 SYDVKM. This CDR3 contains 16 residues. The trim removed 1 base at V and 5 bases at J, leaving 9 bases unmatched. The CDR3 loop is CASSLYSDRVEDTQYF. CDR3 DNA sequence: TGTGCCAGCAGTTTATACTCAGACAGGGTAGAAGATACGCAGTATTTT. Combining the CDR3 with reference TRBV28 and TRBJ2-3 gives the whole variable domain DVKVTQSSRYLVKRTGEKVFLECVQDMDHENMFWYRQDPGLGLRLIYFSYDVKMKEKGDIPEGYSVSREKKERFSLILESASTNQTSMYLCASSLYSDRVEDTQYFGPGTRLTVL.

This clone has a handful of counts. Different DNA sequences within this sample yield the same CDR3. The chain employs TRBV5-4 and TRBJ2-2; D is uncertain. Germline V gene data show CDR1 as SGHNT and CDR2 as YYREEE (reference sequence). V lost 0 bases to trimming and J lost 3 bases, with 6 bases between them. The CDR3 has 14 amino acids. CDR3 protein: CASSLEDYTGELFF. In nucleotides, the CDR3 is TGTGCCAGCAGCTTGGAAGACTACACCGGGGAGCTGTTTTTT.